Presented here are 21 T cell receptor beta chains from one specimen sequenced in a study of OX40 agonist ivuxolimab in advanced cancers. Profiled with immunoSEQ multiplex PCR; TCRdb holds only in-frame clones, not every one. The repertoire holds 65,000 to 85,000 clones, with around 85% as singletons. Sequences were derived from CD4+ or CD8+ T cells sorted from blood, sampled in a trial of the OX40 agonist ivuxolimab. These TCRs come from an adult with an advanced solid tumor such as melanoma, head and neck, liver or kidney cancer.

This sequence joins TRBV25-1 and TRBJ2-6; D unclear. The CDR3 consists of 13 residues. V gave up 6 bases and J gave up 0 bases, with 3 bases separating them. CDR1 MGHDK and CDR2 SYGVNS come from the germline V gene. The CDR3 here is CASSNSGANVLTF. The CDR3 coding sequence is TGTGCCAGCAGCAACTCTGGGGCCAACGTCCTGACTTTC.

As to this clone: The same CDR3 arises from other DNA sequences in this sample as well. The chain links TRBV5-1 to TRBJ2-3, with D possibly TRBD2 on 5 matching bases. Germline lookup yields CDR1 SGHRS and CDR2 YFSETQ. V gave up 0 bases and J gave up 1 base, with 9 bases separating them. The CDR3 totals 15 residues. The chain's CDR3 is CASSLEGSRTDTQYF. In nucleotides, the CDR3 is TGCGCCAGCAGCTTGGAAGGGAGTCGCACAGATACGCAGTATTTT.

The chain recombines TRBV7-6 with TRBJ1-1; D call uncertain. CDR1 and CDR2 (germline): SGHVS, FNYEAQ. The CDR3 runs to 14 residues. Trimming pared 1 base from V and 1 base from J, leaving 7 bases between. The CDR3: CASSLVGGNTEAFF. In DNA form, the CDR3 reads TGTGCCAGCAGCTTAGTAGGAGGGAACACTGAAGCTTTCTTT. Full variable domain (missing parts from reference TRBV7-6 and TRBJ1-1): GAGVSQSPRYKVTKRGQDVALRCDPISGHVSLYWYRQALGQGPEFLTYFNYEAQQDKSGLPNDRFSAERPEGSISTLTIQRTEQRDSAMYRCASSLVGGNTEAFFGQGTRLTVV.

The chain is built from TRBV28 and TRBJ2-7, with D tentatively TRBD2 (7 bases). Germline CDR1 MDHEN, CDR2 SYDVKM. The CDR3 is made up of 14 amino acids. Trimming took 4 bases from V and 4 from J, leaving 14 bases between them. CDR3 sequence reads: CASSWGREQYEQYF. The CDR3, as DNA: TGTGCCAGCAGTTGGGGGCGGGAGCAGTACGAGCAGTACTTC.

In DNA, the CDR3 is TGCGCCAGCAGCCAAGATATCAGGGGGTGGAAAGCTTTCTTT. This gives the protein CASSQDIRGWKAFF. This chain joins TRBV4-3 and TRBJ1-1; 7 nucleotides line up with TRBD1. The CDR3 runs to 14 residues. The V gene end was trimmed by 0 bases and the J gene end by 9 bases; junction bases not matched to a gene: 7. Germline V gene sequence: CDR1 LGHNA, CDR2 YSLEER.

The V and J genes are TRBV5-6 and TRBJ2-7; TRBD1 aligns across 10 bases. The CDR3 is made up of 18 amino acids. Germline CDR1 reads SGHDT; CDR2 reads YYEEEE. The trim removed 5 bases at V and 3 bases at J, leaving 17 bases unmatched. For the CDR3, the DNA is TGTGCCAGCAGAAGAGGACAGGGGGGAGGCCTGTGGCACTACGAGCAGTACTTC. Translation gives CASRRGQGGGLWHYEQYF.

This sequence joins TRBV7-3 and TRBJ2-1, with 11 bases aligning to TRBD2. This CDR3 has 18 residues. Germline values: CDR1 SGHTA, CDR2 FQGTGA. V shed 1 base and J 8 bases; nucleotides not matched to a gene: 13. The CDR3 region is CASSLNFAASGRRYEQFF. The CDR3 DNA reads TGTGCCAGCAGCTTAAATTTTGCTGCTAGCGGGAGGAGGTATGAGCAGTTCTTC.

This chain joins TRBV5-6 and TRBJ1-4; D gene unclear. Germline-derived CDR1 and CDR2 are SGHDT and YYEEEE. The CDR3 has 15 amino acids. Trimming pared 5 bases from V and 4 bases from J, leaving 15 bases between. For the CDR3, the DNA is TGTGCCAGCAGGGGTCGGGAACAAAATAATGAAAAACTGTTTTTT. This gives the protein CASRGREQNNEKLFF.

The V and J genes are TRBV5-5 and TRBJ2-4; D uncertain. This CDR3 is built from 15 residues. Germline V CDR1 and CDR2: SGHKS, YYEKEE (reference sequence). Trimming took off 3 bases at V and 0 bases at J, with 10 bases between the two ends. The DNA of the CDR3 is TGTGCCAGCAGCTCGCTCACTTTAGCCAAAAACATTCAGTACTTC. Its protein product is CASSSLTLAKNIQYF.

J is TRBJ2-7 and V is TRBV7-2; 9 bases match TRBD2. Germline CDR1 reads SGHTA; CDR2 reads FQGNSA. V lost 5 bases and J lost 2; bases outside the gene matches: 7. This CDR3 is built from 15 residues. The CDR3 protein is CASSPRTSAAYEQYF. The CDR3 nucleotides read TGTGCCAGCAGCCCGCGGACTAGCGCGGCCTACGAGCAGTACTTC.

The chain has TRBV30 and TRBJ2-1, with D possibly being TRBD2 (6 bases). The CDR3 contains 13 residues. CDR1 and CDR2 (germline): GTSNPN, SVGIG (reference sequence). V was cut by 4 bases and J by 6 bases, with 13 bases left in between. For the CDR3, the DNA is TGTGCCTGGACTTTGCTGGGGGGCAATGAGCAGTTCTTC. Translating it yields CAWTLLGGNEQFF.

The chain joins TRBV19 to TRBJ2-5; 8 nucleotides match TRBD1. The CDR3 consists of 12 residues. The J segment lost 3 bases and the V segment lost 6 bases, leaving 0 bases of the junction unmatched. CDR1 and CDR2 (germline): LNHDA, SQIVND (reference sequence). This CDR3 is CASRTGEETQYF. The CDR3 DNA sequence: TGTGCCAGTAGGACAGGGGAAGAGACCCAGTACTTC.

The chain carries TRBV11-2 and TRBJ2-3, with 9 bases aligning to TRBD2. Trimming removed 2 bases from V and 0 bases from J; junction bases left unmatched: 3. CDR1 is SGHAT and CDR2 is FQNNGV in the germline V gene. This CDR3 is built from 16 residues. The CDR3 loop reads CASSLLAGTSTDTQYF. CDR3 nucleotides: TGTGCCAGCAGCTTACTAGCGGGGACTAGCACAGATACGCAGTATTTT.

The count of this clone is one. This chain links TRBV14 with TRBJ2-7; D gene unclear. CDR3 length: 12 amino acids. V lost 1 base, J lost 3 bases, and 4 bases lay in between. From germline, CDR1 is SGHDN and CDR2 FVKESK. The CDR3: CASSQVIYEQYF. Written as DNA, the CDR3 is TGTGCCAGCAGCCAAGTAATCTACGAGCAGTACTTC.

The chain carries TRBV19 and TRBJ2-7, with TRBD1 matching 8 bases. V gave up 3 bases and J gave up 3 bases; unmatched junction bases: 1. The CDR3 loop spans 13 amino acids. The germline CDR1 and CDR2 sequences are LNHDA and SQIVND (reference sequence). The CDR3 sequence: CASSIGQGYEQYF. CDR3 coding DNA: TGTGCCAGTAGTATCGGACAGGGCTACGAGCAGTACTTC.

The chain is built from TRBV6-1 and TRBJ2-1; 9 nucleotides match TRBD1. This CDR3 is built from 15 residues. CDR1 MNHNS and CDR2 SASEGT come from the germline V gene. With 5 bases clipped from V and 6 bases from J, the junction kept 8 bases outside the gene matches. The CDR3 DNA follows: TGTGCCAGCAGTCCTCGGACAGGGGAGGTCAATGAGCAGTTCTTC. As protein: CASSPRTGEVNEQFF.

This clone occurred a few times. The chain couples TRBV28 to TRBJ1-4; the match to TRBD1 covers 8 bases. In germline, CDR1 is MDHEN, CDR2 SYDVKM. V trimming: 3 bases; J trimming: 6 bases; junction bases outside the gene matches: 21. This CDR3 is 20 amino acids long. The CDR3 DNA follows: TGTGCCAGCAGTTTCGGGTATCTCGGACAGGGTACTTCGAGCTATGAAAAACTGTTTTTT. It specifies CASSFGYLGQGTSSYEKLFF.

J is TRBJ1-2 and V is TRBV4-1; maybe TRBD1 (5 bases). There are 14 residues in the CDR3. The germline V gene has CDR1 MGHRA and CDR2 YSYEKL. V was pared by 2 bases and J by 5 bases, with 12 bases between. The CDR3 bases are TGCGCCAGCAGCCAACCGGGACTCACGTATGGCTACACCTTC. As protein: CASSQPGLTYGYTF.

This chain uses TRBV2 with TRBJ2-7, with D perhaps matching TRBD2 (5 bases). Germline CDR1 and CDR2: SNHLY and FYNNEI. This CDR3 is built from 14 residues. V lost 7 bases and J 5 bases, leaving 18 bases between the germline ends. The CDR3 region is CASTERRTSDEQYF. The CDR3, as DNA: TGTGCCAGCACCGAACGGAGGACTTCGGACGAGCAGTACTTC.

The gene calls are TRBV30 and TRBJ1-2; D is perhaps TRBD1 (6 bases). The CDR3 consists of 13 residues. V lost 4 bases to trimming and J lost 5 bases, with 14 bases between them. Germline CDR1 reads GTSNPN; CDR2 reads SVGIG (reference sequence). CDR3 sequence reads: CAWTDRRFYGYTF. CDR3 nucleotides: TGTGCCTGGACCGACAGGCGCTTTTATGGCTACACCTTC.

The gene calls are TRBV5-1 and TRBJ2-3, with D hard to call. Germline-derived CDR1 and CDR2 are SGHRS and YFSETQ. Trimming left V 5 bases short and J 2 bases short, with 15 bases between. There are 15 residues in the CDR3. In DNA, the CDR3 is TGCGCCAGCAGACGCTATAGCCAAAACACAGATACGCAGTATTTT. It codes for CASRRYSQNTDTQYF. Drawing the rest from reference TRBV5-1 and TRBJ2-3, the complete variable domain is KAGVTQTPRYLIKTRGQQVTLSCSPISGHRSVSWYQQTPGQGLQFLFEYFSETQRNKGNFPGRFSGRQFSNSRSEMNVSTLELGDSALYLCASRRYSQNTDTQYFGPGTRLTVL.